The 21 T cell receptor beta chains presented below share a single source sample, sequenced in a study of T cell responses to AZD1222 COVID-19 vaccine. TCRdb keeps only in-frame clones here, not all; method: immunoSEQ multiplex PCR. The data show 100,000 to 140,000 clones, roughly 90% seen once. This specimen consisted of peripheral blood, obtained on day 0 of AZD1222 vaccination. These receptors originate from an adult in good health.

This clone was observed a few times. Other nucleotide sequences in the sample specify the same CDR3. The rearrangement links TRBV24-1 to TRBJ2-2; TRBD2 aligns across 7 bases. The CDR3 length is 14 residues. The germline V gene encodes CDR1 KGHDR and CDR2 SFDVKD. Trimming removed 2 bases from V and 4 bases from J; junction bases left unmatched: 0. The CDR3 loop is CATSDWGGTGELFF. The CDR3, as DNA: TGTGCCACCAGTGATTGGGGGGGCACCGGGGAGCTGTTTTTT.

This clone was recorded only once. V is TRBV29-1 and J is TRBJ2-3; D is unresolved. CDR1 and CDR2 from the germline V gene are SQVTM and ANQGSEA. V shed 4 bases and J shed 2 bases, with 10 bases lying between them. The CDR3 is 13 residues long. This CDR3 is CSVAGITTDTQYF. In DNA form, the CDR3 reads TGCAGCGTTGCGGGTATTACCACAGATACGCAGTATTTT.

This chain joins TRBV15 and TRBJ1-4; 7 bases fit TRBD1. There are 19 residues in the CDR3. Germline V CDR1 and CDR2: LNHNV, YYDKDF (reference sequence). The ends lost 3 bases at V and 1 base at J; junction bases unmatched: 14. The CDR3 nucleotides are TGTGCCACCAGCAGCGTCAGGACAGGAGCGGATCGAACTAATGAAAAACTGTTTTTT. It specifies CATSSVRTGADRTNEKLFF.

The chain links TRBV19 to TRBJ2-1, with D perhaps assigned TRBD1 or TRBD2 (5 bases each). There are 14 residues in the CDR3. Trimming left V 4 bases short and J 7 bases short, with 14 bases between. CDR1 LNHDA and CDR2 SQIVND come from the germline V gene (reference sequence). The CDR3 DNA reads TGTGCCAGTAGTAGACGGGAAGGGGCTAATGAGCAGTTCTTC. Its translation is CASSRREGANEQFF.

The DNA of the CDR3 is TGCGCCAGCAGCTTGAGGGGGGGCGGAACTAACTATGGCTACACCTTC. Amino acid sequence: CASSLRGGGTNYGYTF. This rearrangement joins TRBV5-1 to TRBJ1-2, with D tentatively TRBD1 (6 bases). The CDR3 totals 16 residues. Germline V gene data show CDR1 as SGHRS and CDR2 as YFSETQ. V dropped 1 base and J dropped 0 bases, with 13 bases sitting between them.

J is TRBJ1-5 and V is TRBV13; D is uncertain. Germline CDR1 PRHDT, CDR2 FYEKMQ (reference sequence). The CDR3 spans 15 residues. V lost 1 base to trimming and J lost 6 bases, with 13 bases between them. This chain's CDR3 is CASSLAQPGGQPQHF. Here the CDR3 DNA reads TGTGCCAGCAGCTTAGCACAACCCGGAGGTCAGCCCCAGCATTTT.

The CDR3 is CSVPTGARAGEQFF. The CDR3 nucleotides are TGCAGCGTTCCTACCGGGGCGCGGGCAGGCGAGCAGTTCTTC. The gene calls are TRBV29-1 and TRBJ2-1; D possibly uses TRBD1 or TRBD2 (5 bases each). V was cut by 5 bases and J by 10 bases, with 21 bases left in between. The CDR3 runs to 14 residues. Germline CDR1 SQVTM, CDR2 ANQGSEA.

The genes are TRBV30 and TRBJ1-3; no clear D. The CDR3 is 12 amino acids. Germline lookup yields CDR1 GTSNPN and CDR2 SVGIG (reference sequence). The V end was cut by 4 bases, the J end by 0 bases, with 4 bases between. This CDR3 is CAWTNSGNTIYF. The CDR3 bases are TGTGCCTGGACAAACTCTGGAAACACCATATATTTT.

This chain links TRBV5-6 with TRBJ2-7; TRBD1 matches at 7 bases. V lost 4 bases, J lost 3 bases, and 7 bases stayed unmatched. The CDR3 length is 14 residues. Germline V gene sequence: CDR1 SGHDT, CDR2 YYEEEE. CDR3 loop: CASSLGGNFYEQYF. As DNA, the CDR3 is TGTGCCAGCAGCCTAGGGGGCAACTTCTACGAGCAGTACTTC.

The V call is TRBV7-2, the J call TRBJ2-5; maybe TRBD2 (6 bases). The CDR3 contains 15 residues. V lost 5 bases and J 5 bases, leaving 18 bases between the germline ends. The germline gives CDR1 SGHTA, CDR2 FQGNSA. The CDR3 nucleotides are TGTGCCAGCAGCCCCAGCGGGCGCCCTGGGGAGACCCAGTACTTC. It yields the protein CASSPSGRPGETQYF.

The rearrangement joins TRBV7-2 to TRBJ2-7; no definite D call. The V gene's germline CDR1 is SGHTA and CDR2 FQGNSA. The V gene lost 5 bases and the J gene lost 2 bases, with 10 bases spanning the gap. This CDR3 contains 13 residues. The CDR3 loop reads CASSDGETYEQYF. The CDR3 region has the DNA TGTGCCAGCAGCGATGGCGAGACCTACGAGCAGTACTTC.

This chain links TRBV2 with TRBJ2-7, with D maybe TRBD1 (5 bases). V dropped 7 bases and J dropped 5 bases, with 12 bases sitting between them. This CDR3 has 12 amino acids. CDR1 is SNHLY, CDR2 FYNNEI, per germline. The CDR3 spells CASTSGPHEQYF. The CDR3 DNA reads TGTGCCAGCACGTCAGGGCCCCACGAGCAGTACTTC.

The V and J genes are TRBV5-6 and TRBJ2-7; TRBD1 matches 9 bases. The CDR3 consists of 15 residues. V trimming: 3 bases; J trimming: 3 bases; junction bases outside the gene matches: 7. Germline V lookup: CDR1 SGHDT, CDR2 YYEEEE. The CDR3 DNA follows: TGTGCCAGCAGCTCCCCGGGACAGGGACTCTACGAGCAGTACTTC. It yields the protein CASSSPGQGLYEQYF. The complete variable domain, with remaining parts taken from reference TRBV5-6 and TRBJ2-7, reads DAGVTQSPTHLIKTRGQQVTLRCSPKSGHDTVSWYQQALGQGPQFIFQYYEEEERQRGNFPDRFSGHQFPNYSSELNVNALLLGDSALYLCASSSPGQGLYEQYFGPGTRLTVT.

The chain employs TRBV5-1 and TRBJ1-1; perhaps TRBD1 as D (5 bases). V was trimmed by 0 bases and J by 5 bases, leaving 26 bases between them. CDR3 size: 19 residues. Per the germline V gene, CDR1 is SGHRS and CDR2 is YFSETQ. CDR3 protein: CASSLAPTHYGAGGTEAFF. The CDR3 bases are TGCGCCAGCAGCTTGGCCCCGACTCACTACGGGGCCGGGGGGACTGAAGCTTTCTTT.

The chain links TRBV6-1 to TRBJ1-2; maybe TRBD1 (5 bases). The CDR3 is 14 residues long. CDR1 is MNHNS, CDR2 SASEGT, per germline. The V end lost 3 bases, the J end lost 0 bases, and 8 bases lay between the germline ends. The CDR3 DNA is TGTGCCAGCAGTGACAGGGCGTCTAACTATGGCTACACCTTC. Protein: CASSDRASNYGYTF.

The CDR3 DNA sequence: TGTGCCAGCAGCCAAGGCTGGCCCCAGTACTTC. Its protein product is CASSQGWPQYF. The V gene is TRBV3-1 (or the pseudogene TRBV3-2), the J gene TRBJ2-5; D is uncertain. Germline-derived CDR1 and CDR2 are LGHDT and YNNKEL (reference sequence). The CDR3 length is 11 residues. V was clipped by 1 base and J by 9 bases, with 6 bases between them.

The genes are TRBV27 and TRBJ2-3; 11 bases match TRBD1. This CDR3 comprises 15 residues. V gave up 2 bases and J gave up 4 bases; unmatched junction bases: 2. Germline CDR1 MNHEY, CDR2 SMNVEV (reference sequence). The CDR3 spells CASSLRTGGADTQYF. DNA for the CDR3: TGTGCCAGCAGTTTAAGGACAGGGGGCGCAGATACGCAGTATTTT.

The chain has TRBV13 and TRBJ1-3, with 7 positions matching TRBD1. The germline gives CDR1 PRHDT, CDR2 FYEKMQ (reference sequence). Trimming took 4 bases from V and 4 from J; bases not matched to a gene: 13. The CDR3 sequence is 17 residues long. This chain's CDR3 is CASSSSQTGSFGNTIYF. The CDR3, as DNA: TGTGCCAGCAGCTCCAGTCAGACAGGGTCATTCGGAAACACCATATATTTT.

This clone was observed once. V is TRBV11-2 and J is TRBJ2-1; TRBD1 is a possible D gene (5 bases). Looked up from germline, CDR1 is SGHAT and CDR2 is FQNNGV. The CDR3 length is 13 residues. V lost 1 base to trimming and J lost 9 bases, with 10 bases between them. The CDR3 spells CASSLVGAVEQFF. CDR3 DNA sequence: TGTGCCAGCAGCTTAGTAGGGGCAGTTGAGCAGTTCTTC. Full variable domain (rest looked up from reference TRBV11-2 and TRBJ2-1): EAGVAQSPRYKIIEKRQSVAFWCNPISGHATLYWYQQILGQGPKLLIQFQNNGVVDDSQLPKDRFSAERLKGVDSTLKIQPAKLEDSAVYLCASSLVGAVEQFFGPGTRLTVL.

This chain joins TRBV9 and TRBJ1-3; no reliable D call. There are 13 residues in the CDR3. V dropped 3 bases and J dropped 0 bases, with 4 bases sitting between them. CDR1 is SGDLS and CDR2 is YYNGEE in the germline V gene. CDR3 protein: CASSAHSGNTIYF. CDR3 DNA: TGTGCCAGCAGCGCCCACTCTGGAAACACCATATATTTT.

J is TRBJ1-2 and V is TRBV7-2; D gene unclear. CDR3 length equals 12 residues. The germline V and J ends were trimmed by 3 bases and 7 bases, with 9 bases remaining between them. Per germline, CDR1 SGHTA and CDR2 FQGNSA. The CDR3 protein is CASSFSNGGYTF. CDR3 DNA: TGTGCCAGCAGCTTCTCGAATGGTGGCTACACCTTC. Combining the CDR3 with reference TRBV7-2 and TRBJ1-2 gives the whole variable domain GAGVSQSPSNKVTEKGKDVELRCDPISGHTALYWYRQSLGQGLEFLIYFQGNSAPDKSGLPSDRFSAERTGGSVSTLTIQRTQQEDSAVYLCASSFSNGGYTFGSGTRLTVV.